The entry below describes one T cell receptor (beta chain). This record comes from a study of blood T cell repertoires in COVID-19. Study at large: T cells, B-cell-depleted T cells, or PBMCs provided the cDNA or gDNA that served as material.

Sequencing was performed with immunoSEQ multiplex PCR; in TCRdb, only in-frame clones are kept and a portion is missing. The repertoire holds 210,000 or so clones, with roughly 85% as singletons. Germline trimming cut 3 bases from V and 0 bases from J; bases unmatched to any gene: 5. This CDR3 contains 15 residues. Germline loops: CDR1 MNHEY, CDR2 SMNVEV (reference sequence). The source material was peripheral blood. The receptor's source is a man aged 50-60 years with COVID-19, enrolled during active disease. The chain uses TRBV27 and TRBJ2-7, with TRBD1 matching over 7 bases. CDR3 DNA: TGTGCCAGCAGTTTGGGGACAGTATTCTCCTACGAGCAGTACTTC. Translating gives CASSLGTVFSYEQYF.